This is a list of T cell receptor beta chains from one sample in a study of blood T cell repertoires in COVID-19. The assay was immunoSEQ multiplex PCR, and TCRdb's table has in-frame clones only and misses some. Of approximately 210,000 clones listed, about four fifths are singletons. Source material: peripheral blood. These receptors were collected from a woman in her forties or fifties with acute or convalescent COVID-19. Both conserved end residues are part of each CDR3. D genes are given only for firm matches. The size of a clone is reported for some rows only, either as once, few or many, or as a class for expanded clones.

>TRBD1|.|TRBJ2-7|TRBV7-9
CASSLGQASYEQYF
TGTGCCAGCAGCTTGGGACAGGCTTCCTACGAGCAGTACTTC
>.|.|TRBJ2-7|TRBV3-1/TRBV3-2
CASSRETYEQYF
TGTGCCAGCTCTAGAGAAACCTACGAGCAGTACTTC
>TRBD2|.|TRBJ2-5|TRBV28
CASRQGVAGVGETQYF
TGTGCCAGCAGGCAGGGAGTAGCGGGAGTGGGAGAGACCCAGTACTTC
>.|.|TRBJ2-5|TRBV5-1
CASSPQGRGWEETQYF
TGCGCCAGCAGCCCGCAAGGAAGGGGGTGGGAAGAGACCCAGTACTTC
>.|once|TRBJ2-3|TRBV5-6
CASSFRGATDTQYF
TGTGCCAGCAGCTTCAGGGGCGCGACAGATACGCAGTATTTT
>.|.|TRBJ2-7|TRBV28
CASSSPGQNTYEQYF
TGTGCCAGCAGTTCCCCCGGACAGAACACCTACGAGCAGTACTTC
>TRBD1|.|TRBJ1-2|TRBV30
CAWTRQGANYGYTF
TGTGCCTGGACTCGACAGGGGGCGAACTATGGCTACACCTTC
>.|once|TRBJ2-2|TRBV6-6
CASSQSRAPPAGELFF
TGTGCCAGCAGCCAATCGCGGGCCCCCCCCGCCGGGGAGCTGTTTTTT
>.|.|TRBJ1-1|TRBV5-6
CASSRTLQAGGAFF
TGTGCCAGCAGCCGGACCCTACAGGCCGGAGGGGCTTTCTTT
>.|.|TRBJ1-5|TRBV24-1
CATGGPGGQPQHF
TGTGCCACTGGCGGGCCGGGGGGTCAGCCCCAGCATTTT
>TRBD2|once|TRBJ2-7|TRBV11-1
CASSLVGTRSYEQYF
TGTGCCAGCAGCTTAGTAGGGACTAGAAGTTACGAGCAGTACTTC
>.|.|TRBJ1-4|TRBV6-6
CASSYSNSLAPEKLFF
TGTGCCAGCAGTTACTCGAACAGCCTAGCTCCCGAAAAACTGTTTTTT
>.|.|TRBJ2-1|TRBV20-1
CSASPSGFHEQFF
TGCAGTGCTAGTCCTTCAGGTTTCCATGAGCAGTTCTTC
>TRBD1|.|TRBJ2-5|TRBV3-1/TRBV3-2
CASSLDRTGQGETQYF
TGTGCCAGCAGCCTCGATCGGACAGGGCAGGGAGAGACCCAGTACTTC
>.|.|TRBJ1-3|TRBV11-2
CASSLTDNSGNTIYF
TGTGCCAGCAGCTTGACCGACAACTCTGGAAACACCATATATTTT
>.|.|TRBJ2-2|TRBV28
CASSFRVGGGPGELFF
TGTGCCAGCAGTTTCCGGGTCGGGGGAGGTCCGGGAGAGCTGTTTTTT
>.|.|TRBJ2-7|TRBV28
CASSFRNSGTYEQYF
TGTGCCAGCAGTTTTCGTAACAGCGGTACCTACGAGCAGTACTTC
>.|.|TRBJ2-2|TRBV18
CASSSGTSFTTGELFF
TGTGCCAGCTCATCCGGGACTTCCTTCACTACCGGGGAGCTGTTTTTT
>.|.|TRBJ1-1|TRBV30
CAWSGGGGAFF
TGTGCCTGGAGTGGCGGGGGTGGCGCTTTCTTT
>.|.|TRBJ2-2|TRBV7-6
CASSLEGGTGELFF
TGTGCCAGCAGCTTAGAGGGGGGGACCGGGGAGCTGTTTTTT
>TRBD1|.|TRBJ2-1|TRBV28
CASTLGQGGSIYNEQFF
TGTGCCAGCACCCTGGGACAGGGTGGCTCTATTTACAATGAGCAGTTCTTC
>.|.|TRBJ2-1|TRBV7-6
CASSLESSGPIF
TGTGCCAGCAGCTTAGAAAGCTCGGGTCCCATCTTC
>TRBD1|.|TRBJ1-2|TRBV20-1
CSAQGGGGYTF
TGCAGTGCCCAGGGGGGAGGAGGCTACACCTTC
>TRBD1|.|TRBJ1-1|TRBV29-1
CSVDNPQGRPEAFF
TGCAGCGTTGATAACCCACAGGGGCGTCCTGAAGCTTTCTTT
>TRBD2|few|TRBJ2-1|TRBV11-2
CASSQKGTSGSGLRSEQFF
TGTGCCAGCAGCCAAAAAGGGACTAGCGGGAGTGGGTTAAGAAGTGAGCAGTTCTTC
>TRBD1|.|TRBJ1-2|TRBV6-5
CASSSGTDSGYTF
TGTGCCAGCAGTTCCGGGACAGACTCTGGCTACACCTTC
>.|.|TRBJ1-4|TRBV5-8
CASSTRTVHNEKLFF
TGTGCCAGCAGCACCCGGACAGTCCACAATGAAAAACTGTTTTTT
>TRBD2|.|TRBJ2-3|TRBV5-1
CASSLQAGGGDTQYF
TGCGCCAGCAGCTTACAAGCGGGAGGCGGGGATACGCAGTATTTT
>.|.|TRBJ2-5|TRBV12-3/TRBV12-4
CASSLRREETQYF
TGTGCCAGCAGTTTGAGACGGGAAGAGACCCAGTACTTC
>.|.|TRBJ2-5|TRBV6-2/TRBV6-3
CASSSHTRAQETQYF
TGTGCCAGCAGTTCCCACACGCGGGCTCAAGAGACCCAGTACTTC
>.|many|TRBJ2-7|TRBV11-2
CASSPDGETYEQYF
TGTGCCAGCAGCCCGGACGGGGAGACCTACGAGCAGTACTTC